The present T cell receptor (beta chain) was sequenced within a study of neoadjuvant anti-PD-1 for oral cavity cancer. There are 15 residues in the CDR3. V was shortened by 3 bases and J by 7 bases, with 17 bases between the two germline ends. Looked up from germline, CDR1 is SGHRS and CDR2 is YFSETQ. No culture or expansion preceded analysis of these blood cells. The repertoire was sequenced with immunoSEQ multiplex PCR; TCRdb's copy has only in-frame clones and lacks some. There are around 62,000 clones in the sample; 65% to 85% occur only once, and 2.5% to 3% lies in the top ten. The sequence derives from a person aged 35-80 years with oral cavity squamous cell carcinoma. V is TRBV5-1 and J is TRBJ2-1; D is undetermined. The material was PBMCs, obtained before nivolumab (anti-PD-1) treatment. CDR3: CASSSMGSWMNEQFF. CDR3 sequence (DNA): TGCGCCAGCAGCTCGATGGGCAGCTGGATGAATGAGCAGTTCTTC.